These 7 T cell receptor beta chains originate from one sample sequenced in a study of CD8 T cells in ankylosing spondylitis. Overall study results and limits: One TCR beta motif, made up of seven to nine highly homologous variants, appeared characteristic of ankylosing spondylitis blood.

A single record per CDR3 protein comes from TCRdb applying MiXCR to the 5' RACE reads. The data contain fewer than 500,000 distinct CDR3 sequences, about 25% of them seen just once; the ten biggest clones take up about 0.89%. Their antigen targets remain unknown. Sequencing was done on a sample of blood, either unsorted or a sorted T cell fraction (not recorded which). The receptors shown here come from a male donor with ankylosing spondylitis.

The chain is built from TRBV12-3 or TRBV12-4 and TRBJ2-1; 13 nucleotides agree with TRBD2. This CDR3 region has 19 residues. V was pared by 5 bases and J by 3 bases, with 13 bases of the junction left unmatched. The CDR3 nucleotides read TGTGCCAGCAGTAACCCGGGACTAGCGGGAAGAGGTGGCTACAATGAGCAGTTCTTC. This codes for CASSNPGLAGRGGYNEQFF.

This sequence joins TRBV5-6 and TRBJ2-1; 12 positions agree with TRBD2. There are 17 residues in the CDR3. The junction had 10 bases not matched to a gene; V was cut back by 4 bases and J by 5 bases. CDR1 SGHDT and CDR2 YYEEEE come from the germline V gene. In DNA form, the CDR3 reads TGTGCCAGCAGCCAGGGACCGACTAGCGGGGGAAACAATGAGCAGTTCTTC. This gives the protein CASSQGPTSGGNNEQFF.

CDR3 sequence: CASSFQGLITNEKLFF. CDR3 DNA sequence: TGCGCCAGCAGCTTTCAGGGCCTGATAACTAATGAAAAACTGTTTTTT. The chain is built from TRBV5-1 and TRBJ1-4, with D tentatively TRBD1 (5 bases). Trimming cost V 2 bases and J 1 base, with 12 bases left between them. This CDR3 contains 16 residues. Germline CDR1 SGHRS, CDR2 YFSETQ. Full variable domain (missing parts from reference TRBV5-1 and TRBJ1-4): KAGVTQTPRYLIKTRGQQVTLSCSPISGHRSVSWYQQTPGQGLQFLFEYFSETQRNKGNFPGRFSGRQFSNSRSEMNVSTLELGDSALYLCASSFQGLITNEKLFFGSGTQLSVL.

This clonotype was counted only a few times. The CDR3 sequence: CATSTPNYGYTF. CDR3 bases: TGTGCCACCAGCACACCAAACTATGGCTACACCTTC. The V and J genes are TRBV15 and TRBJ1-2; D is unclear. Germline loops: CDR1 LNHNV, CDR2 YYDKDF (reference sequence). The V and J ends lost 4 bases and 2 bases respectively, with 5 bases between them. This CDR3 comprises 12 residues.

This clonotype was counted a few times. This chain links TRBV5-1 with TRBJ2-5; 7 nucleotides match TRBD1. V gave up 2 bases and J gave up 2 bases; unmatched junction bases: 3. CDR3 length: 14 residues. Germline loops: CDR1 SGHRS, CDR2 YFSETQ. This CDR3 is CASSFRDRQETQYF. CDR3 coding DNA: TGCGCCAGCAGCTTCCGGGACAGACAAGAGACCCAGTACTTC.

This clonotype has more than one count but fewer than ten. The chain recombines TRBV7-9 with TRBJ2-3; 8 nucleotides agree with TRBD1. Germline assignment: CDR1 SEHNR and CDR2 FQNEAQ (reference sequence). V lost 1 base, J lost 3 bases, and 3 bases stayed unmatched. The CDR3 runs 15 residues. CDR3 sequence (DNA): TGTGCCAGCAGCTTAGACAGGGGGAGGACAGATACGCAGTATTTT. It is translated as CASSLDRGRTDTQYF. Full variable domain (rest looked up from reference TRBV7-9 and TRBJ2-3): DTGVSQNPRHKITKRGQNVTFRCDPISEHNRLYWYRQTLGQGPEFLTYFQNEAQLEKSRLLSDRFSAERPKGSFSTLEIQRTEQGDSAMYLCASSLDRGRTDTQYFGPGTRLTVL.

The rearrangement joins TRBV24-1 to TRBJ2-5; perhaps TRBD2 as D (6 bases). The CDR3 is 13 residues long. V lost 8 bases and J 3 bases, leaving 12 bases between the germline ends. Looked up from germline, CDR1 is KGHDR and CDR2 is SFDVKD. This CDR3 reads CATTGRREETQYF. Here the CDR3 DNA reads TGTGCCACCACGGGCAGGAGGGAAGAGACCCAGTACTTC.